This T cell receptor beta chain was recovered during a study of blood T cell repertoires in COVID-19. Study as a whole: Samples came from the United States, Italy and Spain, spanning acute and convalescent COVID-19. T cells, B-cell-depleted T cells, or PBMCs provided the cDNA or gDNA that served as material.

In the authors' methods: How many nucleated cells were present was estimated from reference gene primer amplification. Using immunoSEQ multiplex PCR, the repertoire was profiled, and TCRdb retains in-frame clones only, with some absent. V and J calls and clone size are copied from that table; D and trimming were computed from the DNA. The sample lists approximately 100,000 clones, more than 80% seen once, with 1% to 1.4% in the top ten. This clone appeared a single time. The sequence derives from a human donor in a cohort sampled during active COVID-19. Sequencing was done on a sample of peripheral blood.

This chain's CDR3 is CASSEYTGVYQETQYF. The CDR3 DNA follows: TGTGCCAGCAGTGAATACACAGGGGTTTATCAAGAGACCCAGTACTTC. The chain is built from TRBV25-1 and TRBJ2-5; 7 nucleotides align to TRBD1. CDR1 and CDR2 from the germline V gene are MGHDK and SYGVNS. Trimming cost V 0 bases and J 2 bases; bases outside gene matches: 6. CDR3 length equals 16 residues.